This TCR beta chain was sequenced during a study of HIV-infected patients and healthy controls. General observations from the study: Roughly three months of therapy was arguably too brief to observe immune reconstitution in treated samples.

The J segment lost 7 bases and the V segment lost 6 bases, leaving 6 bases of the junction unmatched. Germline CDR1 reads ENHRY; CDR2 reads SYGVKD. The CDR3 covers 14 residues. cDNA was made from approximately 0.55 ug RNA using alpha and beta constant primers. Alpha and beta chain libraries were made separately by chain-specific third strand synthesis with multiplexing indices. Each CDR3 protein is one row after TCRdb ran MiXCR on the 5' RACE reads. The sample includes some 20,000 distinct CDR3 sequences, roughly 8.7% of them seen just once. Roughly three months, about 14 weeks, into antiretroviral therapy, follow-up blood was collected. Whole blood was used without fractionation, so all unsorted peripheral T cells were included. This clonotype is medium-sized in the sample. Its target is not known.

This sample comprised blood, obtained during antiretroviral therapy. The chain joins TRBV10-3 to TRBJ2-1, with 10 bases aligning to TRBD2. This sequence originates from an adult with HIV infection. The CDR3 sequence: CAIRDLAGANEQFF. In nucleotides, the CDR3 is TGTGCCATCAGGGATCTAGCGGGAGCTAATGAGCAGTTCTTC.